The following is a TCR beta chain sequence with its context. These data are taken from a study of T cell clones after liver transplantation. Turning to the study itself: Three of eight recipients were HCV-positive; others had non-autoimmune, non-viral indications.

The method was immunoSEQ multiplex PCR; TCRdb's version includes in-frame clones alone and lacks a portion of them. The table shows more than 95,000 clones, with under 90% occurring only once. Germline V gene sequence: CDR1 SGHTA, CDR2 FQGNSA. The CDR3 runs 14 residues. V lost 10 bases, J lost 9 bases, and 22 bases lay in between. V and J are TRBV7-2 and TRBJ2-1; unclear D gene. The receptor comes from a human patient who received a liver transplant. Part of the T cells may come from the graft donor. Here the sequenced sample was CD4+ T cells from blood, taken around 44 months after liver transplant. DNA of the CDR3: TGTGCCACCACGAGGCGGTACGGGTACGGTGAGCAGTTCTTC. Encoded protein: CATTRRYGYGEQFF.